This T cell receptor (beta chain) was found in a study of CD8+CD57+ T cells in acquired aplastic anemia. Notes on the study in general: Patients showed no significant difference from controls in CD8+ Simpson's diversity.

Those patients picked for sequencing had displayed CD8+CD57+ cell expansion on flow cytometry. This clonotype was counted at least ten times. Its matching antigen is unknown. CDR1 and CDR2 (germline): LGHNA, YSLEER. The V and J ends lost 1 base and 8 bases respectively, with 11 bases between them. The CDR3 has 13 amino acids. The use of genomic DNA as template underpinned the TCR beta VDJ and CDR3 profiling. Each CDR3 protein gets one entry after TCRdb re-called the reads with MiXCR. In the table there are approximately 120,000 distinct CDR3 sequences, about 40% of which are singletons. The V call is TRBV4-3, the J call TRBJ1-2; D ambiguous. The source material was sorted CD4+, CD8+, or CD8+CD57+ T cells (not recorded which) from PBMCs. This clonotype was sampled from a human donor with aplastic anemia. The CDR3 sequence: CASSQGAFGGYTF. The CDR3 DNA reads TGCGCCAGCAGCCAAGGGGCTTTTGGGGGCTACACCTTC.